The 30 T cell receptor beta chains below were found in one sample sequenced in a study of T cells after yellow fever vaccination. MiXCR was run by TCRdb on the 5' RACE reads, yielding one entry per CDR3 protein. The table includes tens of thousands of distinct CDR3 sequences, around 7% detected once. Sequenced material: CD8+ T cells sorted from PBMCs, taken 35 to 50 days after the first yellow fever vaccination. These receptors all stem from a man in his late teens or twenties who received the YFV17D yellow fever vaccine.

Ten or more counts support this clonotype. The gene calls are TRBV12-3 or TRBV12-4 and TRBJ2-7; D perhaps matches TRBD1 (5 bases). The CDR3 runs to 12 residues. V lost 3 bases to trimming and J lost 4 bases, with 7 bases between them. The CDR3 sequence: CASSLGLYEQYV. CDR3 bases: TGTGCCAGCAGTTTGGGGCTATACGAGCAGTACGTC.

This clonotype was observed many times. The rearrangement uses TRBV6-5 and TRBJ2-5; D is perhaps TRBD2 (5 bases). The germline V gene has CDR1 MNHEY and CDR2 SVGAGI. The CDR3 has 14 residues. Trimming took 2 bases from V and 7 from J, leaving 14 bases between them. The CDR3 loop is CASSYTRAEGTQYF. The CDR3 DNA reads as TGTGCCAGCAGTTACACTCGGGCCGAGGGGACCCAGTACTTC.

This clonotype was counted at least ten times. The chain recombines TRBV7-2 with TRBJ2-5; 15 positions agree with TRBD2. CDR1 is SGHTA and CDR2 is FQGNSA in the germline V gene. Losses at the gene ends were 4 bases for V and 4 bases for J; bases not matched to a gene: 7. The CDR3 runs 17 residues. The CDR3 loop reads CASSSLWTSGGAETQYF. Written as DNA, the CDR3 is TGTGCCAGCAGCTCTCTCTGGACTAGCGGGGGGGCAGAGACCCAGTACTTC.

At least ten counts were recorded for this clonotype. DNA for the CDR3: TGTGCCAGCAGCTCCCTGTTCCAAGAGACCCAGTACTTC. This encodes CASSSLFQETQYF. The V and J genes are TRBV7-2 and TRBJ2-5; D not certain. The V gene lost 4 bases and the J gene lost 1 base, with 7 bases spanning the gap. Germline CDR1 SGHTA, CDR2 FQGNSA. This CDR3 has 13 amino acids.

The chain uses TRBV7-9 and TRBJ2-1, with TRBD2 identical over 12 bases. The CDR3 consists of 15 residues. Germline-derived CDR1 and CDR2 are SEHNR and FQNEAQ (reference sequence). J was trimmed by 6 bases and V by 5 bases; bases with no gene match: 5. The CDR3 loop is CASSPGLAGSNEQFF. DNA for the CDR3: TGTGCCAGCAGCCCAGGACTAGCGGGGTCCAATGAGCAGTTCTTC.

The chain carries TRBV3-1 and TRBJ2-1, with D possibly being TRBD1 or TRBD2 (5 bases each). Trimming removed 4 bases from V and 5 bases from J, with 9 bases in between. This CDR3 region has 13 residues. From germline, CDR1 is LGHDT and CDR2 YNNKEL (reference sequence). The CDR3 protein is CASSPGTNNEQFF. The CDR3 DNA sequence: TGTGCCAGCAGCCCCGGGACGAACAATGAGCAGTTCTTC.

This clonotype was seen repeatedly, ten times or more. The V and J genes are TRBV11-3 and TRBJ2-1, with D possibly TRBD1 on 6 matching bases. The CDR3 consists of 15 residues. The V end lost 5 bases, the J end lost 2 bases, and 13 bases lay between the germline ends. Germline CDR1 SGHNT, CDR2 YENEEA. The CDR3 nucleotides are TGTGCCAGCAGCCCTAGGGGGACCCCCTACAATGAGCAGTTCTTC. Translated, it gives CASSPRGTPYNEQFF.

The genes are TRBV3-1 and TRBJ2-1, with D perhaps TRBD1 or TRBD2 (6 bases each). The CDR3 runs 14 residues. Looked up from germline, CDR1 is LGHDT and CDR2 is YNNKEL (reference sequence). The ends were cut back, 4 bases at V and 7 bases at J, with 14 bases in the middle. For the CDR3, the DNA is TGTGCCAGCAGCCCGGGGGCGATTCTTAATGAGCAGTTCTTC. Translation: CASSPGAILNEQFF.

In this sample, this clonotype turned up a few times. This chain connects TRBV7-8 to TRBJ1-5; the match to TRBD1 covers 7 bases. Germline V gene data show CDR1 as SGHVS and CDR2 as FQNEAQ. CDR3 size: 15 residues. V lost 3 bases to trimming and J lost 7 bases; unmatched junction nucleotides: 9. CDR3 residues: CASSFGTAFGQPQHF. CDR3 DNA: TGTGCCAGCAGCTTCGGGACAGCGTTCGGCCAGCCCCAGCATTTT. The full variable domain, its missing parts supplied by reference TRBV7-8 and TRBJ1-5, is GAGVSQSPRYKVAKRGQDVALRCDPISGHVSLFWYQQALGQGPEFLTYFQNEAQLDKSGLPSDRFFAERPEGSVSTLKIQRTQQEDSAVYLCASSFGTAFGQPQHFGDGTRLSIL.

The genes are TRBV11-2 and TRBJ2-1, with 10 positions matching TRBD2. The CDR3 loop spans 18 amino acids. Per germline, CDR1 SGHAT and CDR2 FQNNGV. Trimming cost V 5 bases and J 4 bases; bases outside gene matches: 14. CDR3 amino acids: CASSAKAKLAGIYNEQFF. The CDR3 region has the DNA TGTGCCAGCAGCGCAAAGGCCAAACTAGCGGGGATTTACAATGAGCAGTTCTTC.

The chain joins TRBV27 to TRBJ2-3; 8 bases are a match to TRBD2. The V and J ends lost 3 bases and 0 bases, in that order; junction bases with no gene match: 2. CDR1 is MNHEY and CDR2 is SMNVEV in the germline V gene (reference sequence). The CDR3 consists of 15 residues. The CDR3 is CASSFAGGSTDTQYF. The CDR3, as DNA: TGTGCCAGCAGTTTCGCGGGGGGTAGCACAGATACGCAGTATTTT.

This clonotype has just a few counts. The rearrangement uses TRBV4-3 and TRBJ1-1; possibly TRBD1 for D (5 bases). Germline V lookup: CDR1 LGHNA, CDR2 YSLEER. This CDR3 region has 16 residues. Trimming took 0 bases from V and 8 from J, leaving 19 bases between them. Here the CDR3 reads CASSQDSSGAGIEAFF. The CDR3 DNA follows: TGCGCCAGCAGCCAAGATAGCTCGGGCGCAGGGATCGAAGCTTTCTTT.

This clonotype was seen ten or more times. This sequence joins TRBV12-5 and TRBJ2-7, with 9 positions matching TRBD1. This CDR3 has 14 residues. Germline CDR1 is LGHNT and CDR2 is FRNRAP. The junction had 11 bases not matched to a gene; V was cut back by 10 bases and J by 4 bases. The CDR3 is CATAPGQGGYEQYF. CDR3 bases: TGTGCTACTGCTCCGGGACAGGGAGGTTACGAGCAGTACTTC. The complete variable domain, with remaining parts taken from reference TRBV12-5 and TRBJ2-7, reads DARVTQTPRHKVTEMGQEVTMRCQPILGHNTVFWYRQTMMQGLELLAYFRNRAPLDDSGMPKDRFSAEMPDATLATLKIQPSEPRDSAVYFCATAPGQGGYEQYFGPGTRLTVT.

This clonotype was picked up many times. The chain employs TRBV29-1 and TRBJ2-1, with a possible D match to TRBD1 (6 bases). V gave up 4 bases and J gave up 9 bases, with 13 bases separating them. The CDR3 totals 12 residues. Germline V gene data show CDR1 as SQVTM and CDR2 as ANQGSEA. Written as DNA, the CDR3 is TGCAGCGTTGTACAGGAAGGGGGTGAGCAGTTCTTC. Its protein product is CSVVQEGGEQFF.

This clonotype was found many times. This chain links TRBV9 with TRBJ2-3, with 7 bases aligning to TRBD2. The CDR3 length is 14 residues. V lost 3 bases and J lost 0; bases outside the gene matches: 1. Germline V CDR1 and CDR2: SGDLS, YYNGEE. CDR3 amino acids: CASSGGGSTDTQYF. The CDR3 DNA reads as TGTGCCAGCAGCGGCGGGGGAAGCACAGATACGCAGTATTTT.

This clonotype was observed a handful of times. The chain links TRBV5-5 to TRBJ2-7; 8 nucleotides match TRBD1. Trimming removed 5 bases from V and 0 bases from J; junction bases left unmatched: 16. This CDR3 region has 18 residues. The germline gives CDR1 SGHKS, CDR2 YYEKEE (reference sequence). DNA of the CDR3: TGTGCCAGCAGTCCGGGACAGGTAATTGACCCAAGCTCCTACGAGCAGTACGTC. This translates into CASSPGQVIDPSSYEQYV.

Concerning this clonotype itself: Possible read error: a much larger clone is one base away. The chain links TRBV5-1 to TRBJ2-5; D is uncertain. The CDR3 length is 14 residues. Germline CDR1 is SGHRS and CDR2 is YFSETQ. This CDR3 is CASSLDSYQVTQYF. The CDR3 bases are TGCGCCAGCAGCTTGGACAGCTACCAAGTGACCCAGTACTTC.

This clonotype was seen more than once but under ten times. This sequence joins TRBV5-6 and TRBJ2-1; no definite D call. The CDR3 covers 13 residues. The ends were cut back, 0 bases at V and 6 bases at J, with 7 bases in the middle. In germline, CDR1 is SGHDT, CDR2 YYEEEE. The CDR3 loop is CASSLDTSNEQFF. CDR3 sequence (DNA): TGTGCCAGCAGCTTGGACACATCCAATGAGCAGTTCTTC.

This clonotype was counted at least ten times. This sequence joins TRBV29-1 and TRBJ2-7; TRBD1 is a possible D gene (6 bases). The germline V and J ends were trimmed by 8 bases and 1 base, with 15 bases remaining between them. Looked up from germline, CDR1 is SQVTM and CDR2 is ANQGSEA. The CDR3 extends over 13 amino acids. CDR3 nucleotide sequence: TGCAGCCCCGCCGGGACACCATCCTACGAGCAGTACGTC. Protein sequence: CSPAGTPSYEQYV.

This sequence joins TRBV12-3 or TRBV12-4 and TRBJ1-2, with D possibly TRBD1 on 6 matching bases. V was pared by 7 bases and J by 8 bases, with 20 bases between. The CDR3 runs 14 residues. In nucleotides, the CDR3 is TGTGCCAGCACCCCGACAGGTGCGCTATGGGGCTACACCTTC. Translation gives CASTPTGALWGYTF.

Ten or more counts support this clonotype. The chain uses TRBV7-8 and TRBJ1-1; D is possibly TRBD1 (5 bases). CDR1 is SGHVS, CDR2 FQNEAQ, per germline. Trimming left V 4 bases short and J 1 base short, with 13 bases between. The CDR3 totals 15 residues. This CDR3 reads CASSSLTGPNTEAFF. The CDR3 DNA sequence: TGTGCCAGCAGCTCACTAACAGGACCGAACACTGAAGCTTTCTTT.

A few counts support this clonotype. The CDR3 coding sequence is TGTGCCAGCAGCGAGGGGCCCGAGGCCGGGGAGCTGTTTTTT. It yields the protein CASSEGPEAGELFF. The V and J genes are TRBV6-1 and TRBJ2-2; either TRBD1 or TRBD2 may supply D (5 bases each). Germline values: CDR1 MNHNS, CDR2 SASEGT. The CDR3 runs 14 residues. The ends were cut back, 6 bases at V and 6 bases at J, with 14 bases in the middle.

The chain couples TRBV6-5 to TRBJ2-1; possible D gene TRBD2, 5 bases. The CDR3 consists of 13 residues. The ends were cut back, 4 bases at V and 8 bases at J, with 12 bases in the middle. CDR1 is MNHEY and CDR2 is SVGAGI in the germline V gene. The CDR3 loop reads CASSLSSEDEQFF. CDR3 nucleotides: TGTGCCAGCAGTTTGAGTAGCGAGGATGAGCAGTTCTTC.

The J gene is TRBJ2-7, the V gene TRBV5-4; 7 positions match TRBD2. The V gene end was trimmed by 3 bases and the J gene end by 4 bases; junction bases not matched to a gene: 7. Germline CDR1 is SGHNT and CDR2 is YYREEE (reference sequence). There are 14 residues in the CDR3. The CDR3 here is CASSSGLEVYEQYF. CDR3 in DNA: TGTGCCAGCAGCTCCGGACTAGAGGTGTACGAGCAGTACTTC. The variable domain in full, with the rest retrieved from reference TRBV5-4 and TRBJ2-7, is ETGVTQSPTHLIKTRGQQVTLRCSSQSGHNTVSWYQQALGQGPQFIFQYYREEENGRGNFPPRFSGLQFPNYSSELNVNALELDDSALYLCASSSGLEVYEQYFGPGTRLTVT.

The table lists this clonotype with many counts. This rearrangement joins TRBV6-5 to TRBJ2-7, with D possibly TRBD2 on 6 matching bases. The CDR3 runs to 13 residues. Germline V gene sequence: CDR1 MNHEY, CDR2 SVGAGI. The ends were cut back, 6 bases at V and 3 bases at J, with 12 bases in the middle. Here the CDR3 reads CASSWGELYEQYV. The CDR3 coding sequence is TGTGCCAGCAGCTGGGGGGAGCTCTACGAGCAGTACGTC.

This rearrangement joins TRBV6-6 to TRBJ2-2; weak D call: TRBD1 (5 bases). Trimming pared 7 bases from V and 8 bases from J, leaving 8 bases between. CDR1 and CDR2 (germline): MNHNY, SVGAGI (reference sequence). This CDR3 has 11 residues. Here the CDR3 reads CASTSGGELFF. As DNA, the CDR3 is TGTGCCAGCACGTCAGGGGGGGAGCTGTTTTTT.

This clonotype has ten or more counts. The rearrangement links TRBV4-2 to TRBJ2-1; 7 bases match TRBD2. Per germline, CDR1 LGHNA and CDR2 YNFKEQ. This CDR3 region has 16 residues. V dropped 0 bases and J dropped 4; count of bases not matched to a gene: 6. In DNA form, the CDR3 reads TGTGCCAGCAGCCAAGATCTTGGGGGGGGATACAATGAGCAGTTCTTC. It is translated as CASSQDLGGGYNEQFF.

The rearrangement uses TRBV19 and TRBJ2-3, with 7 positions matching TRBD2. V lost 4 bases, J lost 10 bases, and 11 bases stayed unmatched. Per germline, CDR1 LNHDA and CDR2 SQIVND (reference sequence). The CDR3 has 14 amino acids. The CDR3 region is CASSTLADEMAQYF. CDR3 DNA sequence: TGTGCCAGTAGTACTCTAGCGGACGAGATGGCGCAGTATTTT.

This clonotype has only a few counts. CDR3 amino acids: CASSHPPLGATSTHYPPFWELFF. CDR3 DNA sequence: TGCGCCAGCAGCCACCCCCCTTTGGGGGCGACCTCGACCCACTATCCACCGTTTTGGGAGCTGTTTTTT. This chain uses TRBV4-3 with TRBJ2-2, with a tentative D call TRBD1 (6 bases). CDR1 is LGHNA, CDR2 YSLEER, per germline. CDR3 length equals 23 residues. Between the trimmed V and J ends, which lost 3 bases and 9 bases, there was a span of 41 bases.

This clonotype was counted many times. This chain links TRBV6-2 or TRBV6-3 with TRBJ1-6; the D is unclear. Germline values: CDR1 MNHEY, CDR2 SVGEGT. Trimming stripped 2 bases from V and 10 bases from J, with 12 bases between. The CDR3 sequence is 14 residues long. This CDR3 reads CASSYGQINSPLHF. CDR3 DNA: TGTGCCAGCAGTTACGGGCAAATTAACTCACCCCTCCACTTT.